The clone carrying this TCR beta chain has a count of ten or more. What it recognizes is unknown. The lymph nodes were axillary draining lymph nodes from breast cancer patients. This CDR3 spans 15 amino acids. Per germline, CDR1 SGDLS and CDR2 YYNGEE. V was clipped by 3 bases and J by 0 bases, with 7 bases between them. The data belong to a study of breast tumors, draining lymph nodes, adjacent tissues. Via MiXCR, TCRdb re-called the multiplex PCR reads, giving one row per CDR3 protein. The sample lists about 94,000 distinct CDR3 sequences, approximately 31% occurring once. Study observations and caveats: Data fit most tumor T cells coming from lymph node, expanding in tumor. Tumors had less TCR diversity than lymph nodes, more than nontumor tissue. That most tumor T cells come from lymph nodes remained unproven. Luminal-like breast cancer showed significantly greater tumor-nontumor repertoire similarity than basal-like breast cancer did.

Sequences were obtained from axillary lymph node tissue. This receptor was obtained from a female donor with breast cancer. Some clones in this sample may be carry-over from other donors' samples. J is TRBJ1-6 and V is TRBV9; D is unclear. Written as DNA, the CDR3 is TGTGCCAGCAGCGCCTCAGGCTCCTATAATTCACCCCTCCACTTT. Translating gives CASSASGSYNSPLHF.